This T cell receptor beta chain was profiled in a study of breast tumors, draining lymph nodes, adjacent tissues. Each CDR3 protein gets one entry after TCRdb re-called the multiplex PCR reads with MiXCR. The profile shows 150,000 to 250,000 distinct CDR3 sequences, approximately 30% of them singletons. Whole-study results and caveats: Tumors had less TCR diversity than lymph nodes, more than nontumor tissue. Tumor and nontumor repertoires were significantly more similar in luminal-like than in basal-like breast cancer. That most tumor T cells come from lymph nodes remained unproven. Data fit most tumor T cells coming from lymph node, expanding in tumor.

Trimming cost V 6 bases and J 0 bases, with 13 bases left between them. Germline V gives CDR1 MNHEY, CDR2 SVGEGT. The CDR3 contains 15 residues. This clonotype was recorded at least ten times. What it binds is unknown. Axillary draining lymph nodes of breast cancer patients supplied the node samples. Sequencing input: axillary lymph node tissue. This TCR came from a female donor with breast cancer. Some clones in this sample may be carry-over from other donors' samples. V usage is TRBV6-2 or TRBV6-3 and J usage is TRBJ2-3; D is unresolved. The CDR3 nucleotides are TGTGCCAGCAGATCTCAGCGAACTAGCACAGATACGCAGTATTTT. Amino acid sequence: CASRSQRTSTDTQYF.